This T cell receptor (beta chain) appears in the sequencing data of a study of CXCR3-negative and CXCR3-positive naive CD8 T cells. The study's findings and limits: Naive cells with CXCR3 showed TRB CDR3s that were more hydrophobic than those in CXCR3-negative naive cells. TRBV-TRBJ usage matched between naive CXCR3-negative and CXCR3-positive cells but not between memory cells.

CDR1 and CDR2 from the germline V gene are MDHEN and SYDVKM. The CDR3 covers 15 residues. UMI-labeled 5' RACE yielded the TRB cDNA libraries. Using the 5' RACE reads, TCRdb records one entry per CDR3 protein without DNA. This table holds about 84,000 distinct CDR3 sequences. Concerning this clonotype: Its specificity is unknown.

The sequencing input was naive CXCR3+ CD8+ T cells from blood. Subset meaning: CD45RO-CCR7+CD27+CD95- naive CD8+ T cells expressing CXCR3 (TNR3+). The chain couples TRBV28 to TRBJ2-3; as DNA is missing, the TRBD1 call by TCRdb cannot be tested. The sequence was collected from a human donor in good health. Some clones in this sample may be carry-over from other donors' samples. The CDR3 reads CASSFPTGGTDTQYF.